This TCR beta chain was recovered during a study of spatial heterogeneity in lung cancer. This clonotype has a count of ten or more. What it binds is unknown. Each TCR cDNA molecule carried a unique molecular identifier. TCRdb called the 5' RACE reads again in MiXCR, with one record for every CDR3 protein. The table has 15,000 to 20,000 distinct CDR3 sequences, under 7% seen once. Time point in this sample: sample taken at primary tumor resection. The donors were more than 70 patients with non-small cell lung cancer that was early-stage and untreated. Whole RNA, which was extracted from tumor, nontumor lung tissue or frozen PBMC, was sequenced without any cell sorting. The study, taken as a whole, reports: Estimation of coverage gave values of around 6.7% for alpha and approximately 14% for beta chains in tumor T cells. How many expanded intratumoral alpha and beta TCRs were present tracked the tumor mutation count, which was a count of nonsynonymous mutations.

This CDR3 has 11 residues. The V gene's germline CDR1 is DFQATT and CDR2 SNEGSKA (reference sequence). With 5 bases removed from V and 0 bases from J, the gap between germline ends came to 3 bases. The rearrangement uses TRBV20-1 and TRBJ2-3; D remains ambiguous. The starting material was lung tumor tissue, obtained at surgery. This TCR came from a male donor with early-stage non-small cell lung cancer. The CDR3 bases are TGCAGTGCTCTGAGCACAGATACGCAGTATTTT. This sequence encodes CSALSTDTQYF.